This T cell receptor (beta chain) was captured in a study of blood T cells in healthy people across ages. Overall study findings and caveats: Comparison with aged donors showed that long-lived donors had more naive CD4+ cells and higher diversity.

This clonotype was counted only a few times. The antigen is unknown. A J-beta primer mix and a sample-barcoded 5' primer were used in a second PCR of about 6 to 12 cycles. A tag from a template-switch adaptor with 12 random nucleotides marked each cDNA molecule. The yield of each sample was at least 3 million CDR3-containing paired-end reads. TCRdb re-derived calls from the 5' RACE reads in MiXCR, one entry per CDR3 protein. Of fewer than 2,000,000 distinct CDR3 sequences listed, about 31% are singletons. Germline loops: CDR1 SNHLY, CDR2 FYNNEI. The CDR3 sequence is 14 residues long. Trimming cost V 5 bases and J 3 bases, with 8 bases left between them. Peripheral blood from each donor was collected in a volume of 8 to 10 milliliters.

This chain joins TRBV2 and TRBJ2-6; no definite D call. The receptor's source is a woman under 40 in good health. The material sequenced was blood. The CDR3 DNA follows: TGTGCCAGCAGTCGACACGGTGGGGCCAACGTCCTGACTTTC. Encoded protein: CASSRHGGANVLTF.